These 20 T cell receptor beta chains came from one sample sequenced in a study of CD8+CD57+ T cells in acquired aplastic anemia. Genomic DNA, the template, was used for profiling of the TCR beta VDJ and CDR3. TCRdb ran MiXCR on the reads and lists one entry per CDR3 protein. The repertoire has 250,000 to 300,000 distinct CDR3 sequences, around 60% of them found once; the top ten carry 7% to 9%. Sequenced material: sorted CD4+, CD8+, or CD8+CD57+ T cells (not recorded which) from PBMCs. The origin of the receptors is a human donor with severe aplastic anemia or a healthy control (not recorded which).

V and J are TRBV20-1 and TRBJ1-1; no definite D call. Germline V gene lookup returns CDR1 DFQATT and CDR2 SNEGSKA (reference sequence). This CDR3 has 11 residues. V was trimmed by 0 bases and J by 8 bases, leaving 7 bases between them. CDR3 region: CSAREQTEAFF. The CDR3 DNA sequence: TGCAGTGCTAGAGAACAGACCGAAGCTTTCTTT.

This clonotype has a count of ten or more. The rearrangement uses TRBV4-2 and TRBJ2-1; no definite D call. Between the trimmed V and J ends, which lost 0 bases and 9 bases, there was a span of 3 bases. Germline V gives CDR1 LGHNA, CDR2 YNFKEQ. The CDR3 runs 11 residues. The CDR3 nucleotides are TGTGCCAGCAGCCAAGAAGGTGAGCAGTTCTTC. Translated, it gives CASSQEGEQFF.

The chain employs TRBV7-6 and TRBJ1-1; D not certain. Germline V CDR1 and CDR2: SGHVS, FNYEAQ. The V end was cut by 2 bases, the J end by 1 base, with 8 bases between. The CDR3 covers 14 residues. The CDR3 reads CASSLPNTNTEAFF. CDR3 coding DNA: TGTGCCAGCAGCTTACCCAACACGAACACTGAAGCTTTCTTT.

In nucleotides, the CDR3 is TGTGCCAGCAGCGTAGCGGCTAGCGGGAAGGTATACGAGCAGTACTTC. The encoded protein is CASSVAASGKVYEQYF. The genes are TRBV9 and TRBJ2-7; 9 positions match TRBD2. The germline V gene encodes CDR1 SGDLS and CDR2 YYNGEE. V was pared by 0 bases and J by 4 bases, with 8 bases of the junction left unmatched. The CDR3 runs to 16 residues. The full variable domain, its missing parts supplied by reference TRBV9 and TRBJ2-7, is DSGVTQTPKHLITATGQRVTLRCSPRSGDLSVYWYQQSLDQGLQFLIQYYNGEERAKGNILERFSAQQFPDLHSELNLSSLELGDSALYFCASSVAASGKVYEQYFGPGTRLTVT.

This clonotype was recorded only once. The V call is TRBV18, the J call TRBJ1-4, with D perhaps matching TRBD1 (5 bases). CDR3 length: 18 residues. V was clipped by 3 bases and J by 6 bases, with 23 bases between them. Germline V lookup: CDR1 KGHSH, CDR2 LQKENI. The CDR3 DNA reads TGTGCCAGCTCACCTAACATAAAAGGACCCACGGGGGATGAAAAACTGTTTTTT. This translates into CASSPNIKGPTGDEKLFF.

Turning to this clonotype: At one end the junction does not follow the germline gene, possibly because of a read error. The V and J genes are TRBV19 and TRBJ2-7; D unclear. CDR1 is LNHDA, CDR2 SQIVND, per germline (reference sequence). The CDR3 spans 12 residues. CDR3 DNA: TGTGCCAGTAGTGTAGACTCCTACGAGCAGTACTTC. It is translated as CASSVDSYEQYF.

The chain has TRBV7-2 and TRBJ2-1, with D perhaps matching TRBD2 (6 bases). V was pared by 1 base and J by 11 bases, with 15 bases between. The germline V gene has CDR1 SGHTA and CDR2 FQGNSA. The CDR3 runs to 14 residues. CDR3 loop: CASSLEGLPVKQFF. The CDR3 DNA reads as TGTGCCAGCAGCTTAGAGGGACTCCCCGTAAAGCAGTTCTTC.

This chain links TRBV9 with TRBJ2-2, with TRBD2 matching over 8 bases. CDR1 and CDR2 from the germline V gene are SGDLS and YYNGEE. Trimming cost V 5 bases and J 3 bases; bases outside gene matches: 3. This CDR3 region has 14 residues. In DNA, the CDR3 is TGTGCCAGCAGGGCGGGAGGTCACACCGGGGAGCTGTTTTTT. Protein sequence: CASRAGGHTGELFF. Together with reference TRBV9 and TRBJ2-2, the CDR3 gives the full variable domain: DSGVTQTPKHLITATGQRVTLRCSPRSGDLSVYWYQQSLDQGLQFLIQYYNGEERAKGNILERFSAQQFPDLHSELNLSSLELGDSALYFCASRAGGHTGELFFGEGSRLTVL.

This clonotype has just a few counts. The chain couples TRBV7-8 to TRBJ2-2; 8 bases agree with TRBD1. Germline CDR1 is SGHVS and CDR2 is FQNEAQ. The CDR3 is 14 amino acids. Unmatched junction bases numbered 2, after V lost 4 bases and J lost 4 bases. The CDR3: CASSSTGVTGELFF. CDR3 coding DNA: TGTGCCAGCAGCTCGACAGGGGTCACCGGGGAGCTGTTTTTT.

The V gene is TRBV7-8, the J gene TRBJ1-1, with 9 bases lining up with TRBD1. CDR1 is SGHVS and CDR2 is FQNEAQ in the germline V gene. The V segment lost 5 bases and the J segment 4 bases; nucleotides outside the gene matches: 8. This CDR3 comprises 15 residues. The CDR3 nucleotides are TGTGCCAGCAGCCTGGGGACAGGGCTCGGCACTGAAGCTTTCTTT. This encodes CASSLGTGLGTEAFF.

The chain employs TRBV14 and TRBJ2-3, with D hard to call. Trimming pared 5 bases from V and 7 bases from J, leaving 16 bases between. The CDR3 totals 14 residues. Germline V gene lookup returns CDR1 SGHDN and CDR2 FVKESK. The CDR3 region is CASSLSQTLNTQYF. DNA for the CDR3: TGTGCCAGCAGCTTAAGTCAGACGCTGAATACGCAGTATTTT. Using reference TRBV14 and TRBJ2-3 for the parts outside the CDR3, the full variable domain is EAGVTQFPSHSVIEKGQTVTLRCDPISGHDNLYWYRRVMGKEIKFLLHFVKESKQDESGMPNNRFLAERTGGTYSTLKVQPAELEDSGVYFCASSLSQTLNTQYFGPGTRLTVL.

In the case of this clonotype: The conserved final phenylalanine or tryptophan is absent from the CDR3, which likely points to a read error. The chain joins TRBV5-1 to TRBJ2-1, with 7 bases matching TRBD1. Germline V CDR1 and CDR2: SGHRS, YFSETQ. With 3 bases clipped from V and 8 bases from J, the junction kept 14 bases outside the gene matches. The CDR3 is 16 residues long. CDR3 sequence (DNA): TGCGCCAGCAGCTCCAGCTCGAGACAGGGTTTCGATGAGCAGTTCCTC. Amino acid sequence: CASSSSSRQGFDEQFL.

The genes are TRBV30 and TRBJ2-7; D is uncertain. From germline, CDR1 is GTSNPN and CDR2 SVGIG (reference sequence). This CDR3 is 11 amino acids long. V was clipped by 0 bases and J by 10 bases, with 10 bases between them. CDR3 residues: CAWSVKGPQYF. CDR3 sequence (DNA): TGTGCCTGGAGTGTAAAGGGTCCACAGTACTTC. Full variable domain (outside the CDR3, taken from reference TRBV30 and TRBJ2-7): SQTIHQWPATLVQPVGSPLSLECTVEGTSNPNLYWYRQAAGRGLQLLFYSVGIGQISSEVPQNLSASRPQDRQFILSSKKLLLSDSGFYLCAWSVKGPQYFGPGTRLTVT.

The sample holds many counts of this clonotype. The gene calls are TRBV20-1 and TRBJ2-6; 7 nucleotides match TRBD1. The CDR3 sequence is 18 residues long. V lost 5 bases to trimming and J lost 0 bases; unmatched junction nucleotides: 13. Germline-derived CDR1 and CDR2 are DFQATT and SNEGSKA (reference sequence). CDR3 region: CSAPSRGQTSSGANVLTF. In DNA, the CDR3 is TGCAGTGCTCCAAGTAGGGGACAGACAAGCTCTGGGGCCAACGTCCTGACTTTC.

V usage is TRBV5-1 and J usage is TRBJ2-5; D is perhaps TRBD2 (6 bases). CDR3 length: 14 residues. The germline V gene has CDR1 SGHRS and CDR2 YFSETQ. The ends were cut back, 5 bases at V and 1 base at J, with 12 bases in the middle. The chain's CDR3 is CASSRMGLQETQYF. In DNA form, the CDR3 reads TGCGCCAGCAGTAGAATGGGACTCCAAGAGACCCAGTACTTC.

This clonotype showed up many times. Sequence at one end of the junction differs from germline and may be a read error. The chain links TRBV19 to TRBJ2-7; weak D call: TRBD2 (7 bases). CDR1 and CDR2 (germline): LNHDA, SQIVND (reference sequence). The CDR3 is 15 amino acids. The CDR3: CASSIRGANSYERYF. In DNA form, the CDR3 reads TGTGCCAGTAGTATCCGGGGGGCAAACTCCTACGAGCGGTACTTC.

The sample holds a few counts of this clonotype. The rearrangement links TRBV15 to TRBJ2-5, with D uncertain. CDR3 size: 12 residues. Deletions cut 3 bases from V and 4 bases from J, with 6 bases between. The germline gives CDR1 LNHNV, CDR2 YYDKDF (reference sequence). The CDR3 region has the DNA TGTGCCACCAGCAGGGATGCAGAGACCCAGTACTTC. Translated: CATSRDAETQYF.

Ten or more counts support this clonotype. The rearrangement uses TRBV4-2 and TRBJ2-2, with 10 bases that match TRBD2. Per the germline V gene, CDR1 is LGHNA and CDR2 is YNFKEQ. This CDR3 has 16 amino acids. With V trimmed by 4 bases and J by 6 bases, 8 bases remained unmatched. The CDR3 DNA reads TGTGCCAGCAGCCCGTCCGGGACTAGCGTCCCCGGGGAGCTGTTTTTT. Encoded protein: CASSPSGTSVPGELFF.

The DNA for the CDR3 is TGTGCCAGCAGGTCGGGACAGGGTATCGGGGAGACCCAGTACTTC. Translating gives CASRSGQGIGETQYF. The chain couples TRBV5-8 to TRBJ2-5; 9 bases agree with TRBD1. The CDR3 contains 15 residues. Germline CDR1 and CDR2: SGHTS and YDEGEE. V dropped 5 bases and J dropped 5; count of bases not matched to a gene: 10.

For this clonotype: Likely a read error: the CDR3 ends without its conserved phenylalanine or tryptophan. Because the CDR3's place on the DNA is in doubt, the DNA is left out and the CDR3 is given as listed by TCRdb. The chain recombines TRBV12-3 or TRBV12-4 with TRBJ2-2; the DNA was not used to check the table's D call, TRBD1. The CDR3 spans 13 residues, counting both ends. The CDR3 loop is CASSQDRGRPSEL.